Listed below are T cell receptor beta chains from one sample, sequenced in a study of T cell changes during pregnancy in multiple sclerosis. Data came from immunoSEQ multiplex PCR; TCRdb stores just in-frame clones and leaves some out. The sample has around 60,000 clones, 92% seen once; the top ten hold more than 1.3%. Sample: peripheral blood, taken in the second trimester of pregnancy. Receptors were obtained from a female donor with multiple sclerosis, enrolled in a pregnancy study. The conserved cysteine and the conserved F or W are not part of the CDR3 here. Each record gives: V gene, D gene, J gene, CDR3 length, CDR3 protein. The D gene is left open where the match is weak.

v_gene: TRBV19; d_gene: TRBD1; j_gene: TRBJ2-7; len: 12; CDR3aa: ASSIGQGSYEQY
v_gene: TRBV7-2; d_gene: .; j_gene: TRBJ2-7; len: 14; CDR3aa: ASSLVGGAPGYEQY
v_gene: TRBV5-1; d_gene: .; j_gene: TRBJ1-1; len: 12; CDR3aa: ASSLEGRGTEAF
v_gene: TRBV27; d_gene: .; j_gene: TRBJ2-6; len: 16; CDR3aa: ASSPRTDQYSGANVLT
v_gene: TRBV6-5; d_gene: TRBD1; j_gene: TRBJ1-1; len: 12; CDR3aa: ASSYSTGSSEAF
v_gene: TRBV10-3; d_gene: TRBD2; j_gene: TRBJ2-2; len: 15; CDR3aa: AISVVGGGGGTGELF
v_gene: TRBV7-2; d_gene: .; j_gene: TRBJ2-1; len: 12; CDR3aa: ASSRGTGYNEQF
v_gene: TRBV28; d_gene: TRBD1; j_gene: TRBJ1-2; len: 13; CDR3aa: ASSSDPGQDDGYT
v_gene: TRBV9; d_gene: .; j_gene: TRBJ2-7; len: 14; CDR3aa: ASSERGDYLTYEQY
v_gene: TRBV4-2; d_gene: .; j_gene: TRBJ1-4; len: 11; CDR3aa: ASSPRGGEKLF
v_gene: TRBV29-1; d_gene: TRBD1; j_gene: TRBJ1-5; len: 11; CDR3aa: SVSGQGDQPQH
v_gene: TRBV27; d_gene: .; j_gene: TRBJ1-1; len: 13; CDR3aa: ASSLSRSRDTEAF
v_gene: TRBV27; d_gene: .; j_gene: TRBJ2-7; len: 12; CDR3aa: ASSVGLPLGEQY
v_gene: TRBV28; d_gene: TRBD1; j_gene: TRBJ1-5; len: 13; CDR3aa: ASTPSTGAVQPQH
v_gene: TRBV29-1; d_gene: .; j_gene: TRBJ1-2; len: 10; CDR3aa: SVTPGLYGYT
v_gene: TRBV19; d_gene: TRBD2; j_gene: TRBJ2-4; len: 12; CDR3aa: ASRGREAKNIQY
v_gene: TRBV4-2; d_gene: .; j_gene: TRBJ2-7; len: 12; CDR3aa: ASSQVGQPYEQY
v_gene: TRBV11-1; d_gene: TRBD2; j_gene: TRBJ2-7; len: 14; CDR3aa: ASRFNKREGGNEQY
v_gene: TRBV5-1; d_gene: TRBD1; j_gene: TRBJ2-1; len: 15; CDR3aa: ASSLETGGRSYNEQF
v_gene: TRBV27; d_gene: .; j_gene: TRBJ2-3; len: 11; CDR3aa: ASTIRGTDTQY
v_gene: TRBV2; d_gene: TRBD1; j_gene: .; len: 11; CDR3aa: ASRRTGAYEQY
v_gene: TRBV19; d_gene: TRBD2; j_gene: TRBJ2-2; len: 16; CDR3aa: ASSIPGLAGGNTGELF
v_gene: TRBV10-3; d_gene: TRBD1; j_gene: TRBJ2-1; len: 9; CDR3aa: ALRTGGEQF
v_gene: TRBV18; d_gene: .; j_gene: TRBJ2-7; len: 12; CDR3aa: ASSPSGGSYEQY
v_gene: TRBV4-1; d_gene: .; j_gene: TRBJ2-2; len: 14; CDR3aa: ASSQEPSENTGELF
v_gene: TRBV13; d_gene: .; j_gene: TRBJ2-5; len: 12; CDR3aa: ASSLVGASETQY
v_gene: TRBV7-4; d_gene: TRBD1; j_gene: TRBJ1-2; len: 11; CDR3aa: ASSLTTGAGYT